The next 17 T cell receptor beta chains were all read from a single sample in a study of blood T cell repertoires in COVID-19. Clones were read by immunoSEQ multiplex PCR, and TCRdb kept only the in-frame ones, dropping some. The sample holds about 260,000 clones, about 90% seen once. Source material: peripheral blood. The receptors come from a woman aged 70-85 years with COVID-19, enrolled during active disease.

The chain couples TRBV7-9 to TRBJ1-1, with TRBD1 as a possible D gene (5 bases). The CDR3 totals 13 residues. From germline, CDR1 is SEHNR and CDR2 FQNEAQ (reference sequence). V lost 6 bases and J lost 3, with 11 bases in between. CDR3 loop: CASSSQGDTEAFF. The CDR3 coding sequence is TGTGCCAGCAGTTCTCAGGGCGACACTGAAGCTTTCTTT.

The chain carries TRBV11-3 and TRBJ2-1, with 10 bases matching TRBD2. There are 14 residues in the CDR3. The V gene end was trimmed by 7 bases and the J gene end by 4 bases; junction bases not matched to a gene: 4. Per the germline V gene, CDR1 is SGHNT and CDR2 is YENEEA. CDR3 region: CASTRTSGYNEQFF. The CDR3 bases are TGTGCCAGCACCCGGACTAGCGGTTACAATGAGCAGTTCTTC.

V gene TRBV6-1 combines with J gene TRBJ1-1; TRBD1 matches 10 bases. The V gene's germline CDR1 is MNHNS and CDR2 SASEGT. The CDR3 runs 15 residues. The trim removed 1 base at V and 5 bases at J, leaving 4 bases unmatched. CDR3 nucleotide sequence: TGTGCCAGCAGTGAAGTGGGACAGGGGAAGACTGAAGCTTTCTTT. Protein sequence: CASSEVGQGKTEAFF.

This sequence joins TRBV19 and TRBJ1-6; the D is unclear. This CDR3 has 13 amino acids. Trimming removed 8 bases from V and 8 bases from J, with 13 bases in between. Looked up from germline, CDR1 is LNHDA and CDR2 is SQIVND (reference sequence). The CDR3 coding sequence is TGTGCCAGTGGCTCCCTCCTAGATTCACCCCTCCACTTT. Its translation: CASGSLLDSPLHF.

V gene TRBV6-2 or TRBV6-3 combines with J gene TRBJ2-7; the match to TRBD1 covers 10 bases. CDR3 length equals 14 residues. The germline CDR1 and CDR2 sequences are MNHEY and SVGEGT. V lost 6 bases to trimming and J lost 6 bases; unmatched junction nucleotides: 8. The DNA of the CDR3 is TGTGCCAGCAGCCGGGGAGGACAGGGGGGCGAGCAGTACTTC. It translates to CASSRGGQGGEQYF.

The chain is built from TRBV6-1 and TRBJ2-1, with TRBD2 identical over 7 bases. CDR1 and CDR2 (germline): MNHNS, SASEGT. The CDR3 has 15 amino acids. V shed 3 bases and J 0 bases; nucleotides not matched to a gene: 2. The CDR3 protein is CASSEGGYSYNEQFF. The CDR3, as DNA: TGTGCCAGCAGTGAGGGAGGGTACTCCTACAATGAGCAGTTCTTC.

CDR3 nucleotides: TGTGCCAGCAGTCGTACGGCGTCCAGGGGGCGTCCTAATGAGCAGTTCTTC. This codes for CASSRTASRGRPNEQFF. This rearrangement joins TRBV6-6 to TRBJ2-1, with TRBD1 identical over 8 bases. V lost 5 bases and J lost 7; bases outside the gene matches: 16. The CDR3 loop spans 17 amino acids. CDR1 MNHNY and CDR2 SVGAGI come from the germline V gene (reference sequence).

The chain employs TRBV10-3 and TRBJ2-7, with D tentatively TRBD1 (5 bases). CDR1 and CDR2 (germline): ENHRY, SYGVKD. This CDR3 has 14 amino acids. The ends were cut back, 4 bases at V and 3 bases at J, with 13 bases in the middle. In DNA, the CDR3 is TGTGCCATCAGTGTGGGTGGGCAGGGCTACGAGCAGTACTTC. It specifies CAISVGGQGYEQYF.

A note on this clone: It is unclear where the CDR3 begins or ends on the DNA, so no DNA is shown, and the CDR3 is as TCRdb lists it. The rearrangement joins TRBV9 to TRBJ2-1; TRBD2, as called in the table, went unchecked against the DNA. CDR1 SGDLS and CDR2 YYNGEE come from the germline V gene. 14 amino acids form the CDR3, both terminal residues included. The CDR3 region is CASSVAWGAGDFFF.

The genes are TRBV12-3 or TRBV12-4 and TRBJ1-6, with D possibly being TRBD1 (5 bases). This CDR3 region has 11 residues. V lost 3 bases, J lost 13 bases, and 7 bases lay in between. The CDR3: CASSLGGPLHF. In nucleotides, the CDR3 is TGTGCCAGCAGTTTGGGGGGTCCCCTCCACTTT.

The rearrangement joins TRBV6-2 or TRBV6-3 to TRBJ1-1, with a possible D match to TRBD1 (6 bases). Germline loops: CDR1 MNHEY, CDR2 SVGEGT. Trimming stripped 5 bases from V and 8 bases from J, with 15 bases between. CDR3 length equals 13 residues. CDR3 sequence (DNA): TGTGCCAGCAGTGCTAGAGGGGGGGACGAAGCTTTCTTT. It codes for CASSARGGDEAFF.

The chain links TRBV18 to TRBJ2-7, with 10 bases fitting TRBD2. The V segment lost 3 bases and the J segment 3 bases; nucleotides outside the gene matches: 2. Germline V gene sequence: CDR1 KGHSH, CDR2 LQKENI. The CDR3 is 14 residues long. CDR3 DNA sequence: TGTGCCAGCTCACCGGCTAGCGGGAGCTACGAGCAGTACTTC. This encodes CASSPASGSYEQYF.

The chain joins TRBV5-1 to TRBJ2-1; a possible D gene is TRBD2 (5 bases). The CDR3 spans 15 residues. The germline V gene encodes CDR1 SGHRS and CDR2 YFSETQ. Trimming removed 4 bases at V and 5 bases at J, with 16 bases between. The DNA for the CDR3 is TGCGCCAGCAGCCCGCAGCCGGGGTTCCACAATGAGCAGTTCTTC. This sequence encodes CASSPQPGFHNEQFF.

V and J are TRBV4-2 and TRBJ1-6, with 10 nucleotides matching TRBD1. V lost 0 bases to trimming and J lost 9 bases; unmatched junction nucleotides: 11. Germline V CDR1 and CDR2: LGHNA, YNFKEQ. The CDR3 is 18 amino acids. The CDR3 loop is CASSQETRTGGKGSPLHF. In nucleotides, the CDR3 is TGTGCCAGCAGCCAAGAAACCCGGACAGGGGGAAAGGGTTCACCCCTCCACTTT.

The chain carries TRBV5-4 and TRBJ2-7; tentatively, D is TRBD2 (6 bases). V dropped 4 bases and J dropped 3 bases, with 11 bases sitting between them. This CDR3 contains 13 residues. CDR1 SGHNT and CDR2 YYREEE come from the germline V gene (reference sequence). This chain's CDR3 is CASSRGLNYEQYF. The CDR3 DNA reads as TGTGCCAGCAGCAGGGGACTTAACTACGAGCAGTACTTC.

The rearrangement uses TRBV5-1 and TRBJ1-4; 9 bases align to TRBD1. Looked up from germline, CDR1 is SGHRS and CDR2 is YFSETQ. The ends lost 2 bases at V and 6 bases at J; junction bases unmatched: 5. The CDR3 has 15 amino acids. The chain's CDR3 is CASSLGTGRDEKLFF. The DNA of the CDR3 is TGCGCCAGCAGCTTAGGGACAGGGCGGGATGAAAAACTGTTTTTT.

This clone was counted once. This chain connects TRBV6-5 to TRBJ2-7, with 12 nucleotides matching TRBD2. The CDR3 covers 15 residues. From germline, CDR1 is MNHEY and CDR2 SVGAGI. V shed 6 bases, J shed 2 bases, and the junction held 5 bases outside the gene matches. CDR3 DNA: TGTGCCAGCAGGCAGACTAGCGGGGGTCCCTACGAGCAGTACTTC. As protein: CASRQTSGGPYEQYF.